The TCR beta chain under discussion was sequenced for a study of blood T cell repertoires in COVID-19. Study summary: PBMCs, B-cell-depleted T cells, or T cells were the source of the cDNA or gDNA that made up the material.

Method: immunoSEQ multiplex PCR; TCRdb's copy keeps in-frame clones and lacks some. This sample has 150,000 to 200,000 clones, with around 84% found just once. In the case of this clone: In the same sample, other DNA sequences code for this CDR3.

Germline lookup yields CDR1 SGHRS and CDR2 YFSETQ. This CDR3 region has 14 residues. J was trimmed by 3 bases and V by 3 bases; bases with no gene match: 3. Participants, about 18 to 90 years old, spanned under 25 US areas. Participant-given clinical history determined each cohort assignment. Sequencing used PBMCs or T cells enriched from blood (not recorded which). This TCR was recovered from a man aged 35 to 55 who had recovered from COVID-19. This chain connects TRBV5-1 to TRBJ2-3; 8 nucleotides agree with TRBD1. CDR3 nucleotide sequence: TGCGCCAGCAGCTCCGGACAGGGAACAGATACGCAGTATTTT. It codes for CASSSGQGTDTQYF.